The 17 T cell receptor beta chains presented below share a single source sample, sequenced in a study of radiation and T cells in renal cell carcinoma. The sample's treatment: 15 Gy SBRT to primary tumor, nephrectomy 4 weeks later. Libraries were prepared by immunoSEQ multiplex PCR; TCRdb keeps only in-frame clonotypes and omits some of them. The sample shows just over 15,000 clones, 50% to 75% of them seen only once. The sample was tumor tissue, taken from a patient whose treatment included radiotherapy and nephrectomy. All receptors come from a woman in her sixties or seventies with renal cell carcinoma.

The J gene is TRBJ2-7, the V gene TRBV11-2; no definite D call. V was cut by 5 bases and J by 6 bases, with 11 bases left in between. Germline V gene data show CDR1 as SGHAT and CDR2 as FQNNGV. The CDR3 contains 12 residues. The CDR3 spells CASSHSPPEQYF. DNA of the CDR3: TGTGCCAGCAGCCACAGTCCTCCCGAGCAGTACTTC.

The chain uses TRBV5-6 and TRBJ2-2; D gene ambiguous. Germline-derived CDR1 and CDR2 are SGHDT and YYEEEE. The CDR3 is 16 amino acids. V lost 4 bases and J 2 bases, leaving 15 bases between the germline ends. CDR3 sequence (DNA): TGTGCCAGCAGCATTGGTGCGCTGACCAACACCGGGGAGCTGTTTTTT. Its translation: CASSIGALTNTGELFF.

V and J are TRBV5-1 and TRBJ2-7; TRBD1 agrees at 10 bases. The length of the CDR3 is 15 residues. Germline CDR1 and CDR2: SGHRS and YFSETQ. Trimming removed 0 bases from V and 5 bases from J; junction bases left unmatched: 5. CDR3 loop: CASSLEGQGLHEQYF. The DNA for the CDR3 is TGCGCCAGCAGCTTGGAGGGACAGGGGTTGCACGAGCAGTACTTC.

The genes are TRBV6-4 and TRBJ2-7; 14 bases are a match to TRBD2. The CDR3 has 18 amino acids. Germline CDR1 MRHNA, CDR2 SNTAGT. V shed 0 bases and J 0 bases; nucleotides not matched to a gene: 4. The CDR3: CASSDSRLAGGPSYEQYF. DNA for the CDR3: TGTGCCAGCAGTGACTCAAGACTAGCGGGGGGGCCCTCCTACGAGCAGTACTTC.

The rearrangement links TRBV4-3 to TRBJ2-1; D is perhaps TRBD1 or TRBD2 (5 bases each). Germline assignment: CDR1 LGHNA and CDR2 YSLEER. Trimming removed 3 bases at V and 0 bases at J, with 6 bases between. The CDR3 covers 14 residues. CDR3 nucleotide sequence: TGCGCCAGCAGCCATGGGGGCTCCTACAATGAGCAGTTCTTC. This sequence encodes CASSHGGSYNEQFF.

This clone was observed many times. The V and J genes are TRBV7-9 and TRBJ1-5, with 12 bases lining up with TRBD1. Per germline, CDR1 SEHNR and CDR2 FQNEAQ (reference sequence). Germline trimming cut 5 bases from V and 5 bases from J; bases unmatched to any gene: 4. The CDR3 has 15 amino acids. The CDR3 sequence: CASSHGTGGDQPQHF. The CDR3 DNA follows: TGTGCCAGCAGCCATGGGACAGGGGGCGATCAGCCCCAGCATTTT. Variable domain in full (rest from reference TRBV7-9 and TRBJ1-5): DTGVSQNPRHKITKRGQNVTFRCDPISEHNRLYWYRQTLGQGPEFLTYFQNEAQLEKSRLLSDRFSAERPKGSFSTLEIQRTEQGDSAMYLCASSHGTGGDQPQHFGDGTRLSIL.

CDR3 region: CASSLAGVGTDTQYF. The CDR3 DNA follows: TGCGCCAGCAGCTTAGCGGGAGTGGGCACAGATACGCAGTATTTT. The gene calls are TRBV5-1 and TRBJ2-3; 8 nucleotides match TRBD2. The CDR3 has 15 residues. From germline, CDR1 is SGHRS and CDR2 YFSETQ. Trimming took 2 bases from V and 1 from J; bases not matched to a gene: 3. Full variable domain (rest looked up from reference TRBV5-1 and TRBJ2-3): KAGVTQTPRYLIKTRGQQVTLSCSPISGHRSVSWYQQTPGQGLQFLFEYFSETQRNKGNFPGRFSGRQFSNSRSEMNVSTLELGDSALYLCASSLAGVGTDTQYFGPGTRLTVL.

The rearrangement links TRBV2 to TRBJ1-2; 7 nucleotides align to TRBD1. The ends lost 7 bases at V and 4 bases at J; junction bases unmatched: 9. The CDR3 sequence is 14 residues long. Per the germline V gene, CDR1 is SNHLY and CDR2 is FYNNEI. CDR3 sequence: CASIGTVTGYGYTF. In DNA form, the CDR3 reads TGTGCCAGCATTGGGACAGTAACCGGCTATGGCTACACCTTC.

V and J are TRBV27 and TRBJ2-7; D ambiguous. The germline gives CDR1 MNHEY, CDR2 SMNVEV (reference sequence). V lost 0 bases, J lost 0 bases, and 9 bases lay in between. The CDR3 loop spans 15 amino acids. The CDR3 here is CASSLSGRASYEQYF. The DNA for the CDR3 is TGTGCCAGCAGTTTATCGGGCAGAGCCTCCTACGAGCAGTACTTC.

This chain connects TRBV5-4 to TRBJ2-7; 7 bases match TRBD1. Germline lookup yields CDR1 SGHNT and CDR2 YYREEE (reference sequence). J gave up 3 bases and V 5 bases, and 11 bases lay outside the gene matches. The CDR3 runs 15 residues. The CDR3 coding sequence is TGTGCCAGCAGTTCAGGGGACAGAAATAGCTACGAGCAGTACTTC. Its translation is CASSSGDRNSYEQYF.

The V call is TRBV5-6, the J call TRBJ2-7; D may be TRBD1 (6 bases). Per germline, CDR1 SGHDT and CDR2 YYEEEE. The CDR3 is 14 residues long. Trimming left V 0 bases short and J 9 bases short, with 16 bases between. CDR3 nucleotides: TGTGCCAGCAGCTTGGGTCAGCCAGGGGCGGCGCAGTACTTC. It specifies CASSLGQPGAAQYF.

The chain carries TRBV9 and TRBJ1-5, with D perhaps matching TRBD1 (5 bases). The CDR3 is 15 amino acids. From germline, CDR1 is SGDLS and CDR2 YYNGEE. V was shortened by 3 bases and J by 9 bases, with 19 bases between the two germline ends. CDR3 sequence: CASSAEDSQQGPQHF. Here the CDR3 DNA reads TGTGCCAGCAGCGCCGAAGACAGCCAGCAGGGGCCCCAGCATTTT.

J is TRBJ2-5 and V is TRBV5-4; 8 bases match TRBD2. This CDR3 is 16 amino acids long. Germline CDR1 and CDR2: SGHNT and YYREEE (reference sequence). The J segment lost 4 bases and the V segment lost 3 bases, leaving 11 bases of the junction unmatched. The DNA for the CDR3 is TGTGCCAGCAGCTCCAAAAGCGGGGGAAGAATAGAGACCCAGTACTTC. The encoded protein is CASSSKSGGRIETQYF.

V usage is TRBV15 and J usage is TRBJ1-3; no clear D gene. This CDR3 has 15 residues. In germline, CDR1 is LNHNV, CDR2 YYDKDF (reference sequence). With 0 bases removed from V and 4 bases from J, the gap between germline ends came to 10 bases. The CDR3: CATSRDWRPGNTIYF. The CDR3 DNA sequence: TGTGCCACCAGCAGAGATTGGCGGCCAGGAAACACCATATATTTT.

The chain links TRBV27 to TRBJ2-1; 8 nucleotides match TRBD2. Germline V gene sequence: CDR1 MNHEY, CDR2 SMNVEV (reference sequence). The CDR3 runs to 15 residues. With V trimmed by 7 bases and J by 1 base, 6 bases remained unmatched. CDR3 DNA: TGTGCCAGCACCCCCGCGGGAGGTTCCTACAATGAGCAGTTCTTC. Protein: CASTPAGGSYNEQFF.

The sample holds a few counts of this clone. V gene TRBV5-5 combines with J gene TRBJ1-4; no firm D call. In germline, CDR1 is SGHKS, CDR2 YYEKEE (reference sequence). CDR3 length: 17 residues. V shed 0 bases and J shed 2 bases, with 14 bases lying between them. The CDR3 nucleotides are TGTGCCAGCAGCTTGGTCCGGCAGGCGAGGACTAATGAAAAACTGTTTTTT. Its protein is CASSLVRQARTNEKLFF.

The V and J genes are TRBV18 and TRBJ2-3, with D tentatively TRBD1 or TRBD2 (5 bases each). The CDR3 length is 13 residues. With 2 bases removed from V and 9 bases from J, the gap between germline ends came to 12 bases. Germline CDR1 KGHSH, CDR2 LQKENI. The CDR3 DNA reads TGTGCCAGCTCACCAGATGGGACCCCAACGCAGTATTTT. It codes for CASSPDGTPTQYF.